Described below is a single T cell receptor beta chain sequence and its context. Its specificity is unknown. Clones were read by immunoSEQ multiplex PCR, and TCRdb kept only the in-frame ones, dropping some. The table includes about 96,000 clones, around nine tenths detected once. This CDR3 has 16 amino acids. J gave up 6 bases and V 6 bases, and 10 bases lay outside the gene matches. CDR1 and CDR2 (germline): MDHEN, SYDVKM. This specimen comes from a study of T cell responses to AZD1222 COVID-19 vaccine. Findings and limits, study-wide: Among those given AZD1222, only six or seven were seropositive at baseline. Spike-specific TCR breadth and depth both grew after two AZD1222 doses. Donors, mostly white British, included more females; clonal diversity was possibly underestimated. Targets within unmutated variant regions were reportedly found for nearly half of spike-specific TCRs.

This TCR was recovered from an adult in good health. The sequencing here drew on peripheral blood, taken on day 0 of MenACWY control vaccination. V and J are TRBV28 and TRBJ1-6, with TRBD1 identical over 8 bases. The CDR3 reads CASSTFGQGLNSPLHF. CDR3 in DNA: TGTGCCAGCAGCACTTTCGGACAGGGACTTAATTCACCCCTCCACTTT.